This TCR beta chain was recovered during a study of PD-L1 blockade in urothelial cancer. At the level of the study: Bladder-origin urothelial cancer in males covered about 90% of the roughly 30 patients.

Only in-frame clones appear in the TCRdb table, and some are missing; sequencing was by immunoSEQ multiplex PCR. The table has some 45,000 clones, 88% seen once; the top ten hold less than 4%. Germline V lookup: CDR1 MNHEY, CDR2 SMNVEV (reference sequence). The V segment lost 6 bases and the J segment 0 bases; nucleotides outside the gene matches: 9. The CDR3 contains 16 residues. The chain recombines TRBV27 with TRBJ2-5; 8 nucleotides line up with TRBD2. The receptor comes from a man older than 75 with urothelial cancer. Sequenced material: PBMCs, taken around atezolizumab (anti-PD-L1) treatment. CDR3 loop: CASRRYSGAHQETQYF. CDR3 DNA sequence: TGTGCCAGCAGAAGGTATAGCGGGGCCCACCAAGAGACCCAGTACTTC.